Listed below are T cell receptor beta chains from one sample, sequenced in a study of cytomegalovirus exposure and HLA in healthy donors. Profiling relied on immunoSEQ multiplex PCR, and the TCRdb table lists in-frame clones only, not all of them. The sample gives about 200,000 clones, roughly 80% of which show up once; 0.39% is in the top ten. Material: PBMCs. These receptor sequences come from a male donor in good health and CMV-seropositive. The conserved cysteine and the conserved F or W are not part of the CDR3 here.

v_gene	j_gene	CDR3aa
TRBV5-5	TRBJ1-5	ASSLERYSNQPQH
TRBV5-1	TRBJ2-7	ASSLAGGGGTYEQY
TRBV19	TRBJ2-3	ASSMGQGTDTQY
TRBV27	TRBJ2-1	ASSFSTRSSYNEQF
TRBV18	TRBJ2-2	ASSLMAENTGELF
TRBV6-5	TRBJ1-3	ASSYLPRGSGNTIY
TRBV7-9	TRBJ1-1	ASSRGRSGAD
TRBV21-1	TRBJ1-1	ASKYRTTGGNTEAF
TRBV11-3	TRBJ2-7	ASSPLRGGEQY
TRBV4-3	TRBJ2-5	ASSQDRSGGARLTQY
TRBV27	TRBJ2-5	ASRGLAGEGETQY
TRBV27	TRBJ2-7	ASRSGASGRDEQY
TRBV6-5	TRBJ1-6	ASSYSGTGFNSPLH
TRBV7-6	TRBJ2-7	ASSLTPSPERGGPPYEQY
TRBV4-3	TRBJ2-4	ASSHLAGGAKNIQY
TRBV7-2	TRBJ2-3	ASSLGGLAGGYTDTQY
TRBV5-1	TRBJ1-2	ASSLSGQQFYGYT
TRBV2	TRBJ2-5	ASIRAQETQY
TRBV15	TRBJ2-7	ATSRDFPTGVHEQY
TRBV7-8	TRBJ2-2	ASSLVLTGELF
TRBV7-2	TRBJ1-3	ASSRTGGPGNTIY
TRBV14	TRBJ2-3	ASSQDKGVPPDTQY
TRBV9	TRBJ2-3	ASSDPAAPGVLSDTQY
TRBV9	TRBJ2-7	ASSARDRGYEQY
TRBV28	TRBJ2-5	ASRPGGSGRAVGETQY
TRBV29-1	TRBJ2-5	SVEDGLTETQY
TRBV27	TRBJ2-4	ASSNHRDTKNIQY
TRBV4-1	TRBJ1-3	ASSLSTGLSGNTIY
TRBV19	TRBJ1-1	ASLKGEGWSTEAF
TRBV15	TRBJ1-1	ATSEPQGKDTEAF
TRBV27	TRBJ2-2	ASSLSIGELF
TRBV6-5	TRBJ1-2	ASTRGPRGYGYT
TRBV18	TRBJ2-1	ASSPDSAYNEQF
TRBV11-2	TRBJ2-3	ASSLLPADTQY
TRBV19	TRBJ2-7	ASSDRQGYEQY
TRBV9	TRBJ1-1	ASSVAGTGGAF
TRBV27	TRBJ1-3	ASSLSWSSGNTIY
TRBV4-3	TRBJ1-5	ASSQDWAASNQPQH
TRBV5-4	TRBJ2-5	ASSLGGGNRRETQY
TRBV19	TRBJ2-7	ASSVEVGVSSYEQY
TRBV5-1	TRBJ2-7	ASSLTAYEQY
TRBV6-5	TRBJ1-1	ASSAAASEAF
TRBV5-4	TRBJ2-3	ASSFRGTDTQY
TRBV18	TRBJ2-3	ASSQQGATDTQY
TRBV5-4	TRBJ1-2	ASSPRLGTSWGGYT
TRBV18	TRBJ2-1	ASSPLSLAGTNEQF
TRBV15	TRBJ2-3	ATSRETGYGTDTQY